The clone carrying this T cell receptor (beta chain) was observed many times. What it binds is not known. Unmatched junction bases numbered 0, after V lost 0 bases and J lost 0 bases. Per germline, CDR1 SQVTM and CDR2 ANQGSEA. This CDR3 is 15 amino acids long. Molecular-barcoded quantitative 5'-RACE produced these TCR beta libraries. TCRdb recomputed calls from the 5' RACE reads with MiXCR, one row per CDR3 protein. The sample carries about 390,000 distinct CDR3 sequences, around 24% recorded once. This specimen belongs to a study of CD8 T cells in ankylosing spondylitis. Whole-study results and caveats: Clones linked to disease, bearing a CD8+ phenotype, were relatively rare in peripheral blood. In the blood and synovial fluid of reactive arthritis, some motif variants had been previously reported. Among TCR beta sequences, a motif of eight highly homologous variants appeared characteristic of ankylosing spondylitis blood. In ankylosing spondylitis patients, matched synovial fluid reportedly showed significant enrichment of disease-linked clones.

The receptor comes from a male donor with ankylosing spondylitis. The chain links TRBV29-1 to TRBJ2-2; 8 bases agree with TRBD1. The material sequenced was blood, either unsorted or a sorted T cell fraction (not recorded which). DNA of the CDR3: TGCAGCGTTGAAGAGGGACAGGCGAACACCGGGGAGCTGTTTTTT. Translated, it gives CSVEEGQANTGELFF.